This TCR beta chain was obtained from a study of lymphopenia after photon versus proton radiotherapy. This clone occurred once. Trimming left V 0 bases short and J 3 bases short, with 4 bases between. The germline CDR1 and CDR2 sequences are SGHKS and YYEKEE (reference sequence). This CDR3 spans 12 amino acids. Assay used: immunoSEQ multiplex PCR; TCRdb lists only in-frame clones, some missing. The data contain about 83,000 clones, 65% to 85% of them seen just once; the ten biggest clones take up about 1.3%. The sequence came from a man aged 55 to 70 with pancreatic cancer. The rearrangement joins TRBV5-5 to TRBJ2-7; D remains unclear. The sequences come from peripheral blood, collected from a patient treated with proton-based radiotherapy. The CDR3 loop is CASSLADYEQYF. The CDR3 DNA sequence: TGTGCCAGCAGCTTGGCCGACTACGAGCAGTACTTC.